The 2 T cell receptor beta chains given below trace back to one sample, sequenced in a study of CD8+CD57+ T cells in acquired aplastic anemia. Genomic DNA constituted the template upon which TCR beta VDJ and CDR3 profiling was performed. MiXCR was run by TCRdb on the reads, yielding one entry per CDR3 protein. The sample consists of around 180,000 distinct CDR3 sequences, about 60% of them appearing once. Sequenced sample: sorted CD4+, CD8+, or CD8+CD57+ T cells (not recorded which) from PBMCs. The receptors shown here come from a human donor in good health.

The chain carries TRBV10-3 and TRBJ2-5, with D possibly TRBD2 on 6 matching bases. Germline CDR1 and CDR2: ENHRY and SYGVKD. Trimming took 6 bases from V and 2 from J, leaving 10 bases between them. This CDR3 has 13 residues. Here the CDR3 DNA reads TGTGCCATCAGACTGACTAGTCAAGAGACCCAGTACTTC. This sequence encodes CAIRLTSQETQYF.

This sequence joins TRBV19 and TRBJ1-4, with TRBD1 identical over 7 bases. The CDR3 is 16 amino acids. In germline, CDR1 is LNHDA, CDR2 SQIVND (reference sequence). Trimming removed 3 bases from V and 0 bases from J; junction bases left unmatched: 4. The CDR3 sequence is CASSIGTATTNEKLFF. CDR3 in DNA: TGTGCCAGTAGTATTGGGACAGCCACAACTAATGAAAAACTGTTTTTT.